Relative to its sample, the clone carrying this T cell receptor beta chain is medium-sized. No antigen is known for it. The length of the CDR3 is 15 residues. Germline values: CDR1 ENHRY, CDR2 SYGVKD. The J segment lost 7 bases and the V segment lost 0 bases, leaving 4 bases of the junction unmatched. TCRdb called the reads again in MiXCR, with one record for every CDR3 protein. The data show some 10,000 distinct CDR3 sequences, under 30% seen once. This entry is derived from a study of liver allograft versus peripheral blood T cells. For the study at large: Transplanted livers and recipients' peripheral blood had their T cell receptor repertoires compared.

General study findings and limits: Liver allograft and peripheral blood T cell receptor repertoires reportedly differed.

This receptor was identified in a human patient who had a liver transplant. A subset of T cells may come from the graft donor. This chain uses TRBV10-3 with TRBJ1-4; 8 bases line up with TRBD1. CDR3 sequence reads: CAISESGRGREKLFF. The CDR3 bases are TGTGCCATCAGTGAGTCGGGCAGGGGGCGTGAAAAACTGTTTTTT.